Sequencing of this T cell receptor (beta chain) was carried out in a study of control samples from healthy donors and cancer patients (dated by TCRdb to about 2020). The germline V gene encodes CDR1 SGHAT and CDR2 FQNNGV. V lost 5 bases and J lost 7 bases, and the count of bases not matched to a germline gene is 10. The CDR3 holds 15 amino acids from the cysteine to the phenylalanine. Solely the CDR3 DNA is kept, with 45 bases framed from the first base. Library preparation used the immunoSEQ multiplex PCR assay. TCRdb's version of the immuneACCESS table is confined to in-frame rearrangements and falls short of the full clone set. An unresolved V gene accounts for under half of the shortfall where checked; the remainder is of unknown origin. In this sample the table shows approximately 100,000 clones, around nine tenths of which occur a single time. Of the sample, around 14% falls within the top ten clones.

Remarks on this clone: What this receptor recognizes is not known. No quality values exist for individual bases; no much larger clone is one base distant.

The sample consisted of blood. The rearranged chain carries TRBV11-2 and TRBJ2-1; TRBD2 matches 8 bases in the middle. The receptor was isolated from a man in his thirties or forties in good health. CDR3 loop: CASSGLAGPFNEQFF. At the DNA level, the sequence is TGTGCCAGCAGCGGATTAGCGGGGCCCTTTAATGAGCAGTTCTTC.